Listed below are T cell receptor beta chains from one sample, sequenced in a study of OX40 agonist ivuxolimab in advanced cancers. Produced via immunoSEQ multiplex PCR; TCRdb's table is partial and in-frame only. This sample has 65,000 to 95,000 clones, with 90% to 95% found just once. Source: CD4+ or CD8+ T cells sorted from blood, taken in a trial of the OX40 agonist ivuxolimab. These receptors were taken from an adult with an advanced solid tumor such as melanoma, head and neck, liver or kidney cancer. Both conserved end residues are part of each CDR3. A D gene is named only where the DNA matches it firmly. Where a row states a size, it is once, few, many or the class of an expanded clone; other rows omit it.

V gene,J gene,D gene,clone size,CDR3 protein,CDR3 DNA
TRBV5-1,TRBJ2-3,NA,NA,CASKKTGQLDRDTQYF,TGCGCCAGCAAGAAAACAGGGCAGCTTGATCGAGATACGCAGTATTTT
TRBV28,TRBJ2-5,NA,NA,CASSTAGTAGTQYF,TGTGCCAGCAGCACCGCCGGGACAGCGGGGACCCAGTACTTC
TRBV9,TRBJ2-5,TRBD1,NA,CASSVRGTGGETQYF,TGTGCCAGCAGCGTGAGAGGGACAGGGGGAGAGACCCAGTACTTC
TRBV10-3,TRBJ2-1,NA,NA,CAIRETSEQFF,TGTGCCATCAGGGAAACTAGTGAGCAGTTCTTC
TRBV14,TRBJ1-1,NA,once,CASSQGVGTPAFF,TGTGCCAGCAGCCAGGGGGTCGGTACGCCGGCTTTCTTT
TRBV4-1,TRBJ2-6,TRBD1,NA,CASSRIQGAGANVLTF,TGCGCCAGCAGCCGGATTCAGGGGGCCGGGGCCAACGTCCTGACTTTC
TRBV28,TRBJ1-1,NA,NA,CASKGLRNTEAFF,TGTGCCAGCAAGGGACTGAGGAACACTGAAGCTTTCTTT
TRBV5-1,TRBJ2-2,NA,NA,CASSSWAIGGGDTGELFF,TGCGCCAGCAGCTCTTGGGCCATAGGAGGGGGCGACACCGGGGAGCTGTTTTTT
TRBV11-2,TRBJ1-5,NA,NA,CASLLAELARGNQPQHF,TGTGCCAGCCTGTTGGCAGAGCTCGCAAGGGGCAATCAGCCCCAGCATTTT
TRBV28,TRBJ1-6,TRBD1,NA,CASRTGQGNSPLHF,TGTGCCAGCAGAACGGGACAGGGAAATTCACCCCTCCACTTT
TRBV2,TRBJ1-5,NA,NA,CASSEGGIRGNQPQHF,TGTGCCAGCAGTGAAGGTGGGATAAGGGGCAATCAGCCCCAGCATTTT